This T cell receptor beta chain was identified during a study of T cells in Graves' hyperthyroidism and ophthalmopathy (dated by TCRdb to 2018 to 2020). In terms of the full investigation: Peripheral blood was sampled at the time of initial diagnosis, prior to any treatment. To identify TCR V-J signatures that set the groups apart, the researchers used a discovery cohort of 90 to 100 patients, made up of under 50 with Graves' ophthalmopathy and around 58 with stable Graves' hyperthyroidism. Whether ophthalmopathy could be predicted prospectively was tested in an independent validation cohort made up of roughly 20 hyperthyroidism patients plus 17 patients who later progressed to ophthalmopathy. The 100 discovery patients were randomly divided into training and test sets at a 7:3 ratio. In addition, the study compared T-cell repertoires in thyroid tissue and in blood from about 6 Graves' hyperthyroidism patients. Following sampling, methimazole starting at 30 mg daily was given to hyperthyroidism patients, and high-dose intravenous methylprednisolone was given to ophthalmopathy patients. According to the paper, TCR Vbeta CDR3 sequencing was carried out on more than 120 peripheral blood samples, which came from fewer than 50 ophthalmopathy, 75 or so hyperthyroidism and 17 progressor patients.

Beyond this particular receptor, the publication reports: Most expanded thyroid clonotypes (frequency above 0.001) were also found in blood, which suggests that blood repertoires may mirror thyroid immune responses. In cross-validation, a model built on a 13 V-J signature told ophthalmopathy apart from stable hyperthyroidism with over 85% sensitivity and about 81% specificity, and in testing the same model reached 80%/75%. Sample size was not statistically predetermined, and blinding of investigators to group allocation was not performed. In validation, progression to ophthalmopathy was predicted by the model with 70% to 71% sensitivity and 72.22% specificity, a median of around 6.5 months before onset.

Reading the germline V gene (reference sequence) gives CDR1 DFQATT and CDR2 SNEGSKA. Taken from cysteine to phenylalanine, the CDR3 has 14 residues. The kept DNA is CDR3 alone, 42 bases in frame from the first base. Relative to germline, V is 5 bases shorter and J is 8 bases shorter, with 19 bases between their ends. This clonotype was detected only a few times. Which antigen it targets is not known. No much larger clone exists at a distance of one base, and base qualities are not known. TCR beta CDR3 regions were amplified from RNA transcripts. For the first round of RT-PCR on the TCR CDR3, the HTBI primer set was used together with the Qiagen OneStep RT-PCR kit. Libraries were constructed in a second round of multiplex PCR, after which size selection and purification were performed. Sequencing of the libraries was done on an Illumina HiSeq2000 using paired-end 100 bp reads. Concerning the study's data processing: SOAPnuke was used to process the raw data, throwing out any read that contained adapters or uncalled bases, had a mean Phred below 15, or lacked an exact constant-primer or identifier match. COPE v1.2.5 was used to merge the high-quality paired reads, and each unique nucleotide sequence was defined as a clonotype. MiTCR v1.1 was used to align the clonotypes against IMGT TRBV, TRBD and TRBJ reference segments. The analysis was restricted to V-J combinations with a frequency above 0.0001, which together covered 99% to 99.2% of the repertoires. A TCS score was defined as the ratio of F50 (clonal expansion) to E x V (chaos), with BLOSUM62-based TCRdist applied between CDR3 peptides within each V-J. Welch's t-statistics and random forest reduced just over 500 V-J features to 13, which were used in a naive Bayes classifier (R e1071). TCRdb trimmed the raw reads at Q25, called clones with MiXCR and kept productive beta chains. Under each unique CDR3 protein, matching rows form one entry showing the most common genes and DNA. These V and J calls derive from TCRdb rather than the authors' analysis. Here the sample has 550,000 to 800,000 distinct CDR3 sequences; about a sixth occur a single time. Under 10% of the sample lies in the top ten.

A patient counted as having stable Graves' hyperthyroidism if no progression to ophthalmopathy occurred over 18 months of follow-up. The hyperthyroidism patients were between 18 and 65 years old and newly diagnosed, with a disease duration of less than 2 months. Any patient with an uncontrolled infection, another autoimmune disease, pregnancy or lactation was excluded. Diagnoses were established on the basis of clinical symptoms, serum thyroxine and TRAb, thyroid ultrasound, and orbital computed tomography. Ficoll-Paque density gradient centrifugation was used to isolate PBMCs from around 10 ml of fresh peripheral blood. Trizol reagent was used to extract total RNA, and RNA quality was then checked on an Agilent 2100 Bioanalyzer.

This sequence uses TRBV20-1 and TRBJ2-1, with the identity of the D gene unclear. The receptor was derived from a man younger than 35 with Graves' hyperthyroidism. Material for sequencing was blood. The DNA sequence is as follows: TGCAGTGCTGCTCGAGGCTCTTCCTGGGATGAGCAGTTCTTC. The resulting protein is CSAARGSSWDEQFF.